This T cell receptor beta chain derives from a study of shared clonotypes between healthy human individuals. Adult Caucasians living in Nashville, Tennessee made up all of the donors. J gave up 2 bases and V 5 bases, and 13 bases lay outside the gene matches. The CDR3 consists of 17 residues. Germline loops: CDR1 MDHEN, CDR2 SYDVKM. In the original workflow: Junction-only sequences without quality scores came from ImmunoSEQ, so filtering differed. Here immunoSEQ multiplex PCR was the method, and the copy in TCRdb shows in-frame clones only, minus some. The D gene and trimming were derived from the DNA, and the V and J assignments and clone size from that table. There are 2 million to 2.5 million clones in the sample; approximately 94% occur only once, and approximately 0.13% lies in the top ten.

The receptor was isolated from a man between 18 and 35 years old in good health. V usage is TRBV28 and J usage is TRBJ2-7; 9 bases are a match to TRBD1. Source material: naive CD4+ T cells sorted from blood. As to subset: CD45RA+ positively selected. In nucleotides, the CDR3 is TGTGCCAGCAGTCTAATCAACCCCGGGACAGGGCCCTACGAGCAGTACTTC. This sequence encodes CASSLINPGTGPYEQYF. The full variable domain, completed using reference TRBV28 and TRBJ2-7, is DVKVTQSSRYLVKRTGEKVFLECVQDMDHENMFWYRQDPGLGLRLIYFSYDVKMKEKGDIPEGYSVSREKKERFSLILESASTNQTSMYLCASSLINPGTGPYEQYFGPGTRLTVT.